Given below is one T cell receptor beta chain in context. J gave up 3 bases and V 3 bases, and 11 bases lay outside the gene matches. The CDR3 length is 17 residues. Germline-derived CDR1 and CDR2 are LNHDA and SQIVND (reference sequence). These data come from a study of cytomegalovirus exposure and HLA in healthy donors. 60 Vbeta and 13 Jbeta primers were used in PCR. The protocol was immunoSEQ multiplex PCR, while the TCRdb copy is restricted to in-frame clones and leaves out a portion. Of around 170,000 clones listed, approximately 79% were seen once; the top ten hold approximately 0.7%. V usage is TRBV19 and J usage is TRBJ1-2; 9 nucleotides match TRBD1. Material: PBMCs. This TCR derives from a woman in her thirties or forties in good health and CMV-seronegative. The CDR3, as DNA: TGTGCCAGTAGTATGGGTCCGGGACAGGGTTCCTACTATGGCTACACCTTC. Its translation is CASSMGPGQGSYYGYTF.